The 15 T cell receptor beta chains reported below all come from one sample, sequenced in a study of blood T cell repertoires in COVID-19. The protocol was immunoSEQ multiplex PCR, while the TCRdb copy is restricted to in-frame clones and leaves out a portion. Of around 100,000 clones listed, roughly 85% are singletons. The sample consisted of peripheral blood. The receptors were sampled from a human donor in a cohort sampled during active COVID-19.

The sample holds one count of this clone. The chain combines TRBV5-1 with TRBJ2-7, with 10 bases fitting TRBD2. Germline V CDR1 and CDR2: SGHRS, YFSETQ. V shed 0 bases, J shed 6 bases, and the junction held 9 bases outside the gene matches. The CDR3 spans 16 residues. The CDR3 sequence: CASSLVPASGGVEQYF. CDR3 sequence (DNA): TGCGCCAGCAGCTTGGTCCCCGCTAGCGGGGGCGTCGAGCAGTACTTC.

The rearrangement links TRBV28 to TRBJ1-5; weak D call: TRBD1 (6 bases). Germline CDR1 reads MDHEN; CDR2 reads SYDVKM. This CDR3 is 13 amino acids long. Trimming cost V 8 bases and J 4 bases, with 12 bases left between them. The CDR3 loop reads CASVDGQNQPQHF. CDR3 sequence (DNA): TGTGCCAGCGTGGACGGACAGAATCAGCCCCAGCATTTT. Full variable domain (missing parts from reference TRBV28 and TRBJ1-5): DVKVTQSSRYLVKRTGEKVFLECVQDMDHENMFWYRQDPGLGLRLIYFSYDVKMKEKGDIPEGYSVSREKKERFSLILESASTNQTSMYLCASVDGQNQPQHFGDGTRLSIL.

V and J are TRBV4-1 and TRBJ1-5; D may be TRBD1 (5 bases). The germline V gene has CDR1 MGHRA and CDR2 YSYEKL. V shed 2 bases and J shed 5 bases, with 22 bases lying between them. The CDR3 consists of 18 residues. This CDR3 is CASSQRERGPPPDQPQHF. In DNA, the CDR3 is TGCGCCAGCAGCCAACGGGAGAGGGGCCCCCCCCCAGATCAGCCCCAGCATTTT.

The chain combines TRBV28 with TRBJ1-5; no firm D call. The CDR3 runs to 16 residues. Germline values: CDR1 MDHEN, CDR2 SYDVKM. V was cut by 3 bases and J by 0 bases, with 12 bases left in between. CDR3 region: CASSFGPRTSNQPQHF. CDR3 bases: TGTGCCAGCAGTTTTGGTCCCAGAACTAGCAATCAGCCCCAGCATTTT. Filled out from reference TRBV28 and TRBJ1-5, the complete variable domain reads DVKVTQSSRYLVKRTGEKVFLECVQDMDHENMFWYRQDPGLGLRLIYFSYDVKMKEKGDIPEGYSVSREKKERFSLILESASTNQTSMYLCASSFGPRTSNQPQHFGDGTRLSIL.

This clone was observed a single time. The gene calls are TRBV10-3 and TRBJ2-3; tentative D call: TRBD2 (5 bases). Between the trimmed V and J ends, which lost 4 bases and 5 bases, there was a span of 13 bases. Germline V CDR1 and CDR2: ENHRY, SYGVKD. The CDR3 has 14 residues. The CDR3 sequence is CAISGSGGRDTQYF. The CDR3 nucleotides read TGTGCCATCAGTGGGTCAGGAGGACGAGATACGCAGTATTTT.

The chain joins TRBV5-1 to TRBJ2-2; TRBD2 agrees at 11 bases. The CDR3 length is 13 residues. V was clipped by 10 bases and J by 7 bases; unmatched bases: 6. Germline values: CDR1 SGHRS, CDR2 YFSETQ. CDR3 sequence: CASRLAGNGELFF. The CDR3 nucleotides read TGCGCCTCTCGACTAGCGGGGAACGGGGAGCTGTTTTTT.

The chain uses TRBV6-5 and TRBJ1-1; maybe TRBD1 (6 bases). This CDR3 is built from 13 residues. In germline, CDR1 is MNHEY, CDR2 SVGAGI. With 10 bases removed from V and 0 bases from J, the gap between germline ends came to 12 bases. The CDR3 loop reads CATQTGLNTEAFF. CDR3 coding DNA: TGTGCCACCCAGACAGGCCTGAACACTGAAGCTTTCTTT.

The chain links TRBV19 to TRBJ2-1, with 8 bases matching TRBD2. Germline V gene sequence: CDR1 LNHDA, CDR2 SQIVND (reference sequence). This CDR3 has 15 amino acids. With 4 bases clipped from V and 2 bases from J, the junction kept 4 bases outside the gene matches. CDR3: CASSTPGLAYNEQFF. In DNA, the CDR3 is TGTGCCAGTAGTACACCGGGACTAGCCTACAATGAGCAGTTCTTC.

This chain joins TRBV7-2 and TRBJ2-4; the D gene is possibly TRBD2 (5 bases). The CDR3 length is 18 residues. The V end was cut by 1 base, the J end by 0 bases, with 16 bases between. The germline gives CDR1 SGHTA, CDR2 FQGNSA. CDR3 sequence: CASSLVSGGTEAKNIQYF. The CDR3 DNA follows: TGTGCCAGCAGCTTAGTATCCGGAGGCACGGAAGCCAAAAACATTCAGTACTTC.

The gene calls are TRBV7-6 and TRBJ2-3; 8 bases fit TRBD2. This CDR3 comprises 16 residues. V shed 0 bases and J 7 bases; nucleotides not matched to a gene: 9. Per germline, CDR1 SGHVS and CDR2 FNYEAQ. The CDR3 is CASSLAPGGGSNTQYF. In nucleotides, the CDR3 is TGTGCCAGCAGCTTAGCGCCTGGCGGGGGGTCGAATACGCAGTATTTT.

This rearrangement joins TRBV6-7 to TRBJ2-7; the D gene is possibly TRBD1 (5 bases). TRBV6-7 is an open reading frame whose function is uncertain. CDR3 length: 12 residues. V was trimmed by 7 bases and J by 3 bases, leaving 10 bases between them. This chain's CDR3 is CASNDDSYEQYF. The CDR3 DNA reads as TGTGCCAGCAACGACGACAGCTACGAGCAGTACTTC.

The rearrangement uses TRBV6-1 and TRBJ2-7, with 7 bases fitting TRBD1. V gave up 4 bases and J gave up 2 bases; unmatched junction bases: 14. Germline-derived CDR1 and CDR2 are MNHNS and SASEGT. CDR3 length: 17 amino acids. CDR3 sequence reads: CASSGRTGTATTYEQYF. Here the CDR3 DNA reads TGTGCCAGCAGTGGTAGGACCGGGACAGCGACAACCTACGAGCAGTACTTC.

DNA of the CDR3: TGTGCCAGCAGTACCCCAGGTGCGGGCCCCGATACGCAGTATTTT. It codes for CASSTPGAGPDTQYF. The chain couples TRBV6-5 to TRBJ2-3; tentative D call: TRBD2 (5 bases). Germline loops: CDR1 MNHEY, CDR2 SVGAGI. Trimming pared 5 bases from V and 6 bases from J, leaving 18 bases between. This CDR3 region has 15 residues.

This clone has only one observation. The rearrangement joins TRBV3-1 (or the pseudogene TRBV3-2) to TRBJ2-1; 7 positions match TRBD1. V lost 1 base, J lost 6 bases, and 6 bases stayed unmatched. The germline V gene encodes CDR1 LGHDT and CDR2 YNNKEL (reference sequence). CDR3 length equals 15 residues. CDR3 protein: CASSQVWDRVNEQFF. DNA for the CDR3: TGTGCCAGCAGCCAAGTCTGGGACAGAGTCAATGAGCAGTTCTTC.

The chain employs TRBV5-1 and TRBJ1-1; unclear D gene. The V end was cut by 5 bases, the J end by 5 bases, with 16 bases between. The CDR3 contains 14 residues. Per germline, CDR1 SGHRS and CDR2 YFSETQ. CDR3 bases: TGCGCCAGCAGATCCGGACCGGGATCTACTGAAGCTTTCTTT. Protein product: CASRSGPGSTEAFF.